This T cell receptor (beta chain) originates from a study of blood T cell repertoires in COVID-19. This clone has a single count. The method was immunoSEQ multiplex PCR; TCRdb's version includes in-frame clones alone and lacks a portion of them. This sample has approximately 250,000 clones, with approximately 85% found just once. Either two negative PCRs, clearance, or symptom resolution qualified Cohort 3 donors as recovered. The sequence derives from a woman aged 25 to 39 who had recovered from COVID-19. Source material: PBMCs or T cells enriched from blood (not recorded which).

CDR3 DNA sequence: TGTGCCAGCAGTTTAATTCAGGGGGCAGGAAATCAGCCCCAGCATTTT. Translation: CASSLIQGAGNQPQHF. V and J are TRBV28 and TRBJ1-5; 8 bases match TRBD1. This CDR3 has 16 amino acids. In germline, CDR1 is MDHEN, CDR2 SYDVKM. With 2 bases clipped from V and 4 bases from J, the junction kept 7 bases outside the gene matches.